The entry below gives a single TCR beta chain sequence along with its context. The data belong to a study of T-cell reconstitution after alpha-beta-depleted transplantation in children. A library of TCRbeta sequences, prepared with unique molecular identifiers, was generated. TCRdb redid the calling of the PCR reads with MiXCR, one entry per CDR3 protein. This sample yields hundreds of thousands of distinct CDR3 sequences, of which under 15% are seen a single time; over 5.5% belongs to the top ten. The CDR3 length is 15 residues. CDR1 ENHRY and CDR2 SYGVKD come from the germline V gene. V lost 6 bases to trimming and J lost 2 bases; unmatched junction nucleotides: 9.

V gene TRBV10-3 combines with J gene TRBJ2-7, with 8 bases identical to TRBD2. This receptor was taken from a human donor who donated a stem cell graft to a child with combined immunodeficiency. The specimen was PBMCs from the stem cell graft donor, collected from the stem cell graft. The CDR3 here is CAISVETGGTYEQYF. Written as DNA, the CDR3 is TGTGCCATCAGCGTCGAGACGGGAGGGACCTACGAGCAGTACTTC.